The rows below give T cell receptor beta chains drawn from one sample of a study of CD8 T cells in Susac syndrome. TCRdb re-called the immunoSEQ multiplex PCR reads with MiXCR, one entry per CDR3 protein. The data show about 160,000 distinct CDR3 sequences, with less than 95% seen just once and about 0.089% held by the top ten. The specimen was CD4+ T cells from PBMCs. Source of these receptors: a human donor with multiple sclerosis. CDR3s include the opening cysteine and the closing phenylalanine or tryptophan. The order of the fields is J gene, V gene, clone size, D gene, CDR3 protein, CDR3 DNA. D genes are given only for firm matches. Expanded clones get a size class; other rows say once, few or many, or leave the size out.

TRBJ2-7 | TRBV5-1 | once | TRBD1 | CASSSGGTGNTYEQYF | TGCGCCAGCAGCTCGGGCGGGACAGGGAACACCTACGAGCAGTACTTC
TRBJ2-3 | TRBV12-3/TRBV12-4 | - | - | CASSFSLLGDTQYF | TGTGCCAGCAGTTTCTCGCTGTTGGGCGATACGCAGTATTTT
TRBJ1-1 | TRBV30 | few | TRBD1 | CAWSDTGVEAFF | TGTGCCTGGAGTGATACAGGGGTTGAAGCTTTCTTT
TRBJ2-1 | TRBV30 | - | - | CAWGLPGGFYNEQFF | TGTGCCTGGGGCTTACCAGGGGGGTTCTACAATGAGCAGTTCTTC
TRBJ2-1 | TRBV27 | - | TRBD2 | CASKGLAGSSYNEQFF | TGTGCCAGCAAGGGACTAGCGGGTAGCTCCTACAATGAGCAGTTCTTC
TRBJ2-7 | TRBV20-1 | - | TRBD2 | CSARRESHEQYF | TGCAGTGCTAGGCGGGAGTCCCACGAGCAGTACTTC
TRBJ1-2 | TRBV27 | - | - | CASSSTGINYGYTF | TGTGCCAGCAGTTCTACTGGGATTAACTATGGCTACACCTTC
TRBJ2-1 | TRBV3-1 | - | - | CASTHAGRDNEQFF | TGTGCCAGCACTCACGCGGGTAGAGATAATGAGCAGTTCTTC
TRBJ1-1 | TRBV9 | - | - | CASSVQGSSLEAFF | TGTGCCAGCAGCGTACAGGGAAGCTCTCTTGAAGCTTTCTTT
TRBJ2-5 | TRBV6-2/TRBV6-3 | - | - | CASSPLQETQYF | TGTGCCAGCAGCCCCCTGCAAGAGACCCAGTACTTC
TRBJ1-4 | TRBV2 | - | - | CASTQQLLGEKLFF | TGTGCCAGCACCCAGCAGCTCCTTGGCGAAAAACTGTTTTTT
TRBJ2-7 | TRBV30 | - | TRBD1 | CAWSEGARDEQYF | TGTGCCTGGAGTGAGGGGGCGCGCGACGAGCAGTACTTC
TRBJ2-7 | TRBV6-1 | - | TRBD1 | CASSPGQNINEQYF | TGTGCCAGCAGCCCGGGACAGAACATCAACGAGCAGTACTTC
TRBJ1-1 | TRBV9 | - | TRBD1 | CASSRDRLNTEAFF | TGTGCCAGCAGTAGGGACAGGTTGAACACTGAAGCTTTCTTT
TRBJ2-2 | TRBV6-5 | - | - | CASSTKRARGYTGELFF | TGTGCCAGCAGTACTAAGCGGGCGCGCGGCTACACCGGGGAGCTGTTTTTT
TRBJ1-2 | TRBV6-6 | - | - | CASSYSPGPWGYTF | TGTGCCAGCAGTTACTCCCCCGGACCCTGGGGCTACACCTTC
TRBJ2-3 | TRBV3-1 | - | - | CASSPFTGFTDTQYF | TGTGCCAGCAGCCCATTTACAGGGTTCACAGATACGCAGTATTTT
TRBJ2-7 | TRBV18 | - | - | CASSPGTESYEQYF | TGTGCCAGCTCACCAGGCACAGAGTCCTACGAGCAGTACTTC
TRBJ2-7 | TRBV20-1 | - | TRBD2 | CSARDGLAIYEQYF | TGCAGTGCTAGAGATGGACTAGCAATCTACGAGCAGTACTTC
TRBJ2-2 | TRBV4-3 | - | - | CASSQTDRNTGELFF | TGCGCCAGCAGCCAAACGGACAGGAACACCGGGGAGCTGTTTTTT
TRBJ1-1 | TRBV12-3/TRBV12-4 | - | TRBD1 | CASSHRGLGNTEAFF | TGTGCCAGCAGTCACAGGGGGCTGGGTAATACTGAAGCTTTCTTT
TRBJ2-7 | TRBV7-2 | once | TRBD2 | CASSLFTSGSITYEQYF | TGTGCCAGCAGCTTATTCACTAGCGGGAGTATCACCTACGAGCAGTACTTC
TRBJ2-1 | TRBV6-5 | - | TRBD2 | CASSYQRGSGSDEQFF | TGTGCCAGCAGTTACCAACGGGGTAGCGGGAGTGATGAGCAGTTCTTC
TRBJ2-7 | TRBV12-3/TRBV12-4 | - | - | CASSGSNMVHEQYF | TGTGCCAGCAGTGGGTCTAATATGGTCCACGAGCAGTACTTC
TRBJ2-7 | TRBV5-6 | - | - | CASSLRTTQYF | TGTGCCAGCAGCTTAAGGACGACGCAGTACTTC
TRBJ2-7 | TRBV20-1 | - | TRBD2 | CSAPGLAGVPSYEQYF | TGCAGTGCCCCCGGACTAGCGGGAGTCCCCTCCTACGAGCAGTACTTC
TRBJ2-3 | TRBV7-2 | - | TRBD2 | CASRFSGSSTDTQYF | TGTGCCAGCAGGTTTAGCGGGAGCAGCACAGATACGCAGTATTTT
TRBJ2-7 | TRBV7-8 | - | TRBD2 | CASSFGLGWNEQYF | TGTGCCAGCAGCTTCGGACTAGGATGGAACGAGCAGTACTTC
TRBJ2-2 | TRBV10-1 | - | TRBD1 | CASSDPGGNTGELFF | TGCGCCAGCAGTGATCCAGGGGGGAACACCGGGGAGCTGTTTTTT
TRBJ2-7 | TRBV7-2 | - | TRBD1 | CASSLTAGQGNEQYF | TGTGCCAGCAGCTTAACTGCGGGACAGGGAAACGAGCAGTACTTC
TRBJ1-1 | TRBV7-2 | - | - | CASSPGRISAFF | TGTGCCAGCAGCCCCGGGCGGATCTCGGCTTTCTTT
TRBJ2-4 | TRBV27 | - | TRBD2 | CASSRRGGITDIQYF | TGTGCCAGCAGCCGCCGGGGGGGCATAACCGACATTCAGTACTTC
TRBJ1-1 | TRBV7-3 | - | - | CASSPQGHNEAFF | TGTGCCAGCAGCCCGCAGGGGCACAACGAAGCTTTCTTT
TRBJ2-1 | TRBV7-2 | - | TRBD2 | CASSLAGAVYNEQFF | TGTGCCAGCAGCCTAGCGGGAGCGGTCTACAATGAGCAGTTCTTC
TRBJ2-3 | TRBV5-4 | - | TRBD1 | CASSKPGQGWVDTQYF | TGTGCCAGCAGCAAGCCGGGACAGGGGTGGGTAGATACGCAGTATTTT
TRBJ2-7 | TRBV27 | - | - | CASGTLGTRGTYEQYF | TGTGCCAGCGGGACCCTCGGGACTCGGGGCACTTACGAGCAGTACTTC
TRBJ2-2 | TRBV2 | - | - | CASSELNPFANTGELFF | TGTGCCAGCAGTGAATTGAATCCGTTCGCGAACACCGGGGAGCTGTTTTTT
TRBJ2-7 | TRBV12-3/TRBV12-4 | - | - | CASSFGRVEEQYF | TGTGCCAGCAGTTTCGGTAGGGTCGAGGAGCAGTACTTC
TRBJ2-1 | TRBV19 | - | - | CASSMFAANEQFF | TGTGCCAGTAGTATGTTCGCGGCAAACGAGCAGTTCTTC
TRBJ1-1 | TRBV7-9 | - | TRBD1 | CASSQRTGNTEAFF | TGTGCCAGCAGCCAACGGACAGGGAACACTGAAGCTTTCTTT
TRBJ1-1 | TRBV28 | once | - | CASSQWSNTEAFF | TGTGCCAGCAGCCAGTGGTCGAACACTGAAGCTTTCTTT
TRBJ2-3 | TRBV5-4 | - | - | CASSRSGTDTQYF | TGTGCCAGCAGCCGTAGCGGCACAGATACGCAGTATTTT
TRBJ1-2 | TRBV24-1 | - | TRBD1 | CATSHPRGRGYTF | TGTGCCACCAGCCACCCCAGGGGGAGAGGCTACACCTTC
TRBJ1-1 | TRBV7-8 | - | - | CASSGLRLLMNTEAFF | TGTGCCAGCAGCGGACTTCGCCTACTCATGAACACTGAAGCTTTCTTT
TRBJ2-7 | TRBV7-9 | - | - | CASSGEGYEQYF | TGTGCCAGCAGCGGTGAGGGCTACGAGCAGTACTTC
TRBJ2-7 | TRBV9 | - | - | CASRVVELNYEQYF | TGTGCCAGCAGGGTAGTAGAATTGAACTACGAGCAGTACTTC
TRBJ2-7 | TRBV5-4 | - | TRBD2 | CASSFAGTRLTYEQYF | TGTGCCAGCAGTTTTGCCGGGACTAGGTTGACCTACGAGCAGTACTTC